These 15 T cell receptor beta chains were all obtained from the same sample, sequenced in a study of blood T cell repertoires in COVID-19. Assay: immunoSEQ multiplex PCR; the TCRdb copy retains only in-frame clones and omits some. The sample contains fewer than 250,000 clones, around 84% of which appear only once. Sample: peripheral blood. These receptors were taken from a young man with active or convalescent COVID-19.

The chain employs TRBV6-1 and TRBJ2-7; D gene unclear. CDR3 length: 13 amino acids. The V gene lost 5 bases and the J gene lost 2 bases, with 10 bases spanning the gap. Germline V gene sequence: CDR1 MNHNS, CDR2 SASEGT. The DNA of the CDR3 is TGTGCCAGCAGTTTGGGCTTGACCTACGAGCAGTACTTC. This encodes CASSLGLTYEQYF.

This rearrangement joins TRBV7-9 to TRBJ1-1, with a weak D call TRBD1 (6 bases). V was clipped by 5 bases and J by 7 bases, with 17 bases between them. Germline loops: CDR1 SEHNR, CDR2 FQNEAQ (reference sequence). The CDR3 length is 14 residues. The CDR3 DNA reads TGTGCCAGCAGCCTCACAGGGTTGAGGAGTGAAGCTTTCTTT. It is translated as CASSLTGLRSEAFF. The full variable domain, rest sourced from reference TRBV7-9 and TRBJ1-1, is DTGVSQNPRHKITKRGQNVTFRCDPISEHNRLYWYRQTLGQGPEFLTYFQNEAQLEKSRLLSDRFSAERPKGSFSTLEIQRTEQGDSAMYLCASSLTGLRSEAFFGQGTRLTVV.

The genes are TRBV13 and TRBJ2-7; 13 nucleotides line up with TRBD2. The CDR3 has 16 residues. The germline V gene encodes CDR1 PRHDT and CDR2 FYEKMQ (reference sequence). J gave up 2 bases and V 4 bases, and 5 bases lay outside the gene matches. In DNA form, the CDR3 reads TGTGCCAGCAGCTCGATCGGACTAGCGGGGGCCTACGAGCAGTACTTC. It encodes CASSSIGLAGAYEQYF.

The chain couples TRBV9 to TRBJ2-7, with D maybe TRBD1 (5 bases). Germline-derived CDR1 and CDR2 are SGDLS and YYNGEE. The CDR3 spans 14 residues. Deletions cut 2 bases from V and 0 bases from J, with 9 bases between. CDR3 amino acids: CASSVQGHSYEQYF. The CDR3 coding sequence is TGTGCCAGCAGCGTGCAGGGTCACTCCTACGAGCAGTACTTC.

This clone was observed once. V is TRBV28 and J is TRBJ1-6, with unresolved D. The germline V gene encodes CDR1 MDHEN and CDR2 SYDVKM. The length of the CDR3 is 17 residues. V was cut by 6 bases and J by 7 bases, with 22 bases left in between. CDR3 DNA sequence: TGTGCCAGCAGACCTTTCGGGATTTCGGAAGGGAATTCACCCCTCCACTTT. This sequence encodes CASRPFGISEGNSPLHF.

This clone was recorded a few times. This chain links TRBV28 with TRBJ2-7, with 8 nucleotides matching TRBD1. After removal of 2 bases from V and 1 base from J, the junction contained 7 bases not matched to a gene. Germline lookup yields CDR1 MDHEN and CDR2 SYDVKM. This CDR3 comprises 16 residues. The CDR3 is CASSLPDREDSYEQYF. DNA of the CDR3: TGTGCCAGCAGTTTACCGGACAGGGAGGATTCCTACGAGCAGTACTTC.

The V call is TRBV30, the J call TRBJ1-6; unclear D gene. Trimming left V 1 base short and J 9 bases short, with 7 bases between. The length of the CDR3 is 12 residues. Germline V lookup: CDR1 GTSNPN, CDR2 SVGIG (reference sequence). CDR3 coding DNA: TGTGCCTGGAGTGGCCCGGGTTCACCCCTCCACTTT. Protein product: CAWSGPGSPLHF. The variable domain in full, completed from reference TRBV30 and TRBJ1-6, reads SQTIHQWPATLVQPVGSPLSLECTVEGTSNPNLYWYRQAAGRGLQLLFYSVGIGQISSEVPQNLSASRPQDRQFILSSKKLLLSDSGFYLCAWSGPGSPLHFGNGTRLTVT.

J is TRBJ2-1 and V is TRBV28; 7 positions match TRBD2. The trim removed 3 bases at V and 4 bases at J, leaving 3 bases unmatched. CDR1 MDHEN and CDR2 SYDVKM come from the germline V gene. CDR3 length equals 14 residues. This CDR3 is CASSLRGRYNEQFF. DNA of the CDR3: TGTGCCAGCAGTTTGCGGGGGAGATACAATGAGCAGTTCTTC.

This clone was seen only a few times. This chain uses TRBV7-9 with TRBJ2-7, with 9 bases matching TRBD1. This CDR3 is built from 14 residues. V was clipped by 5 bases and J by 6 bases; unmatched bases: 8. Germline V gives CDR1 SEHNR, CDR2 FQNEAQ (reference sequence). Here the CDR3 DNA reads TGTGCCAGCAGCCTTGACAGGGGGACCCTCGAGCAGTACTTC. This translates into CASSLDRGTLEQYF.

This clone is a singleton in its sample. This chain joins TRBV2 and TRBJ1-4; 8 bases map to TRBD1. The V and J ends lost 4 bases and 8 bases, in that order; junction bases with no gene match: 15. Germline-derived CDR1 and CDR2 are SNHLY and FYNNEI. This CDR3 region has 17 residues. CDR3 nucleotide sequence: TGTGCCAGCAGTGGAGGGAGGGAATCAGGGGGCCAAGAAAAACTGTTTTTT. It translates to CASSGGRESGGQEKLFF.

The chain has TRBV7-9 and TRBJ1-6; D not resolved. With 0 bases removed from V and 12 bases from J, the gap between germline ends came to 12 bases. There are 14 residues in the CDR3. Germline assignment: CDR1 SEHNR and CDR2 FQNEAQ (reference sequence). CDR3 nucleotide sequence: TGTGCCAGCAGCTTAGCGGGCGGGCAAGGACCCCTCCACTTT. Amino acids: CASSLAGGQGPLHF.

V usage is TRBV19 and J usage is TRBJ2-7, with D uncertain. The germline V gene encodes CDR1 LNHDA and CDR2 SQIVND (reference sequence). Trimming left V 0 bases short and J 3 bases short, with 6 bases between. The CDR3 covers 13 residues. The CDR3 sequence: CASSIERNYEQYF. In nucleotides, the CDR3 is TGTGCCAGTAGTATAGAGAGGAACTACGAGCAGTACTTC.

The rearrangement uses TRBV18 and TRBJ2-2; a weak D match, TRBD2 (5 bases). Germline V CDR1 and CDR2: KGHSH, LQKENI. Between the trimmed V and J ends, which lost 3 bases and 4 bases, there was a span of 12 bases. The CDR3 totals 15 residues. CDR3 sequence reads: CASSPKLVSTGELFF. The CDR3 DNA reads as TGTGCCAGCTCACCCAAACTAGTTTCCACCGGGGAGCTGTTTTTT.

V usage is TRBV9 and J usage is TRBJ2-7, with TRBD2 identical over 9 bases. V dropped 4 bases and J dropped 2; count of bases not matched to a gene: 7. This CDR3 contains 15 residues. From germline, CDR1 is SGDLS and CDR2 YYNGEE. Here the CDR3 DNA reads TGTGCCAGCAGCCCCCCCACTAGCGGGCCCTACGAGCAGTACTTC. As protein: CASSPPTSGPYEQYF.

This clone was seen more than once but under ten times. This chain joins TRBV5-1 and TRBJ2-7; maybe TRBD2 (5 bases). The length of the CDR3 is 15 residues. Germline values: CDR1 SGHRS, CDR2 YFSETQ. Trimming cost V 4 bases and J 4 bases, with 18 bases left between them. CDR3 nucleotides: TGCGCCAGCAGCCCGGGTCTGCTCCCGGGGTACGAGCAGTACTTC. It translates to CASSPGLLPGYEQYF.